This TCR beta chain was obtained from a study of beta chain features in type 1 diabetes. Study-wide points: Patients with type 1 diabetes carried fewer insertions and had more deletions at their VDJ junctions. For Type 1 diabetes patients, all four CD4+ subsets carried TCRB CDR3s that were moderately but significantly shorter. Among patients, naive, central memory and Treg TCRB repertoires appeared more similar than among healthy donors.

This clone was recorded a few times. The antigen is not known. A single heparinised blood sample, averaging about 120 mL, was obtained per donor. Cell sorting via CD45RO/CCR7/CD25/CD127/CD95/CD27 was performed to obtain CD4+ naive, central memory, regulatory and stem cell-like memory cells. The study reverse transcribed the entire isolated RNA, so it sequenced expressed TCRB transcripts. Clones were read by immunoSEQ multiplex PCR, and TCRdb kept only the in-frame ones, dropping some. The repertoire holds some 290,000 clones, with 20% to 25% as singletons. There are 14 residues in the CDR3. CDR1 and CDR2 (germline): KGHSH, LQKENI. Trimming cost V 2 bases and J 6 bases; bases outside gene matches: 4.

The gene calls are TRBV18 and TRBJ2-3; 8 bases align to TRBD2. The sequencing sample was made of naive CD4+ T cells from blood. The sequence derives from a woman between 25 and 40 years old with type 1 diabetes. CDR3 bases: TGTGCCAGCTCACCAGGAATAGCGGGGGATACGCAGTATTTT. It yields the protein CASSPGIAGDTQYF.